This T cell receptor (beta chain) was profiled in a study of vaccination effects on CD4 cells after COVID-19. Antigen-specific CD4+ T cells were first expanded with viral peptide pools by the ViraFEST assay and only then sequenced. When about ten days of culture had elapsed, CD4+ T cells were isolated. All vaccine recipients tested negative for nucleocapsid antibodies and had never contracted SARS-CoV-2 infection. Cultures of a few million PBMC per well contained about 9.5 IU/ml IL-2 plus 10 ug/ml peptides. IL-2 medium supplanted half the medium on days 3 and 7. A remark on this clone: Its target is unknown.

The method was immunoSEQ multiplex PCR; TCRdb's version includes in-frame clones alone and lacks a portion of them. The data contain about 22,000 clones, roughly 73% of them seen just once; the ten biggest clones take up about 11%. The sequence derives from a human donor who received a COVID-19 vaccine. This sample comprised CD4+ T cells from PBMCs cultured with HCoV-229E spike peptides, obtained before COVID-19 vaccination.

The CDR3, as DNA: TGCAGCACCACAGGGCGAGCGAACACTGAAGCTTTCTTT. It yields the protein CSTTGRANTEAFF. J is TRBJ1-1 and V is TRBV29-1; perhaps TRBD1 as D (6 bases). CDR3 length equals 13 residues. V shed 8 bases and J shed 1 base, with 14 bases lying between them. Per germline, CDR1 SQVTM and CDR2 ANQGSEA.